Here is one T cell receptor beta chain with its context. Its antigen is unknown. CDR3 length: 14 amino acids. The J segment lost 6 bases and the V segment lost 5 bases, leaving 6 bases of the junction unmatched. The entry originates in a study of response to subunit inactivated influenza vaccine. Whole-study findings and limits: Each seasonal influenza vaccination recruits few new T cells, the authors suggested.

TCRdb reprocessed the RT-PCR reads with MiXCR, giving one entry per CDR3 protein. The table records hundreds of thousands of distinct CDR3 sequences, less than 25% of them present only once. The chain couples TRBV12-3 or TRBV12-4 to TRBJ1-5; 8 bases are shared with TRBD1. The clonotype comes from a man aged 50-75 years who received an inactivated influenza vaccine. The material sequenced was PBMCs from blood, taken 21 months after vaccination. Here the CDR3 reads CASSPRTGFQPQHF. As DNA, the CDR3 is TGTGCCAGCAGTCCCCGGACAGGGTTTCAGCCCCAGCATTTT.